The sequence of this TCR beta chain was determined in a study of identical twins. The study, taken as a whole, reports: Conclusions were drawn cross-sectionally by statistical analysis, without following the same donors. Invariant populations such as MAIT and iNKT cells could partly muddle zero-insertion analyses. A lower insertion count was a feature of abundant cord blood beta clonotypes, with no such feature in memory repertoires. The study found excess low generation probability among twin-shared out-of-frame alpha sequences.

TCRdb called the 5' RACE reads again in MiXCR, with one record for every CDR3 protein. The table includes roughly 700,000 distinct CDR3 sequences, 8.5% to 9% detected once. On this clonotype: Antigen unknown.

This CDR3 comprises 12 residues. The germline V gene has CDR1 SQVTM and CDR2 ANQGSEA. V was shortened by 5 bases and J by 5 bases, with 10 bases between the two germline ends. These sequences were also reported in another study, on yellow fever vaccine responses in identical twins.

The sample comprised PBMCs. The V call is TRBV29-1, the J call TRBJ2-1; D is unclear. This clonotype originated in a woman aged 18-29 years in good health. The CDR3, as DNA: TGCAGCGTTTTGGGTCGTCACAATGAGCAGTTCTTC. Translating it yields CSVLGRHNEQFF.